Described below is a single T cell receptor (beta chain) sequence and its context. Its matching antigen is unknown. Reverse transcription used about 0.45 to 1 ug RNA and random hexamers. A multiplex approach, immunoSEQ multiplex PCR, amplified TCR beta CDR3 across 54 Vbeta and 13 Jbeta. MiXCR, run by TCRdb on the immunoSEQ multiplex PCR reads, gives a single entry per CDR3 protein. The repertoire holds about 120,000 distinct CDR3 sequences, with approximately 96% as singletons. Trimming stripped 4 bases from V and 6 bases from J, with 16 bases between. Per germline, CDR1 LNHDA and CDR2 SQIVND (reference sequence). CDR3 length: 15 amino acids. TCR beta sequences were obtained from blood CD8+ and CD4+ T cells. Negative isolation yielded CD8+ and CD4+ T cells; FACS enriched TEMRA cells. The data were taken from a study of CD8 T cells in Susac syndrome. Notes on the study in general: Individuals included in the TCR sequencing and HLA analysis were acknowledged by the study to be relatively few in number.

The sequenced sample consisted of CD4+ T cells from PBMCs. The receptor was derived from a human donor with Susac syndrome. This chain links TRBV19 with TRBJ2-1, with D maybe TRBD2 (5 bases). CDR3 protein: CASSTRPGLANEQFF. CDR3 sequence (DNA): TGTGCCAGTAGTACACGCCCAGGACTCGCCAATGAGCAGTTCTTC.